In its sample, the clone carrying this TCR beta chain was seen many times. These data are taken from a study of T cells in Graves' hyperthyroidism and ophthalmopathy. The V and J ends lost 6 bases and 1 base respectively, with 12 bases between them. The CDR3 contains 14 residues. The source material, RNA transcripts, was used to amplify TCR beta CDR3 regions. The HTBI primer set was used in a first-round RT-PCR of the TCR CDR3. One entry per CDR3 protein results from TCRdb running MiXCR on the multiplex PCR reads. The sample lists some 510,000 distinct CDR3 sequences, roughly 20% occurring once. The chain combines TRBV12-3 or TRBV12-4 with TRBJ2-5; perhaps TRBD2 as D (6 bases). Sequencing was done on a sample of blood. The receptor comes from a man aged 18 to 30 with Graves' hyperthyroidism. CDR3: CASRRPGLQETQYF. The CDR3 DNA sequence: TGTGCCAGCAGACGCCCGGGACTCCAAGAGACCCAGTACTTC.